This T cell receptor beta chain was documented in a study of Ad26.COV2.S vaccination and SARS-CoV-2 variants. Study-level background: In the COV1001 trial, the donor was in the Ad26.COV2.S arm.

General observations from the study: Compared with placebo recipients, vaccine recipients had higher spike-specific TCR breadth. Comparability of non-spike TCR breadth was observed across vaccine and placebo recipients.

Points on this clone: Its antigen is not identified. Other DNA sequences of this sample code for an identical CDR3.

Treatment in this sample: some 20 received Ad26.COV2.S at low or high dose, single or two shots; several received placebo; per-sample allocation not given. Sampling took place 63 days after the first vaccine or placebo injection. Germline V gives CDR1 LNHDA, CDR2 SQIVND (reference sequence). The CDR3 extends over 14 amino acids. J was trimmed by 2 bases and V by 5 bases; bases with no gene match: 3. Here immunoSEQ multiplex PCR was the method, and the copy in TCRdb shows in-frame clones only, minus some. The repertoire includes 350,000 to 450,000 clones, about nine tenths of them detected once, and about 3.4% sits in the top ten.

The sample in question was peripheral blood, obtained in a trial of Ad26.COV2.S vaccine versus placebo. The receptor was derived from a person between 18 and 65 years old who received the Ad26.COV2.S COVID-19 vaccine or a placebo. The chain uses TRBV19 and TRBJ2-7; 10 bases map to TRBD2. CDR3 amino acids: CASSASGGPYEQYF. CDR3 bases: TGTGCCAGTAGTGCTAGCGGGGGCCCCTACGAGCAGTACTTC.